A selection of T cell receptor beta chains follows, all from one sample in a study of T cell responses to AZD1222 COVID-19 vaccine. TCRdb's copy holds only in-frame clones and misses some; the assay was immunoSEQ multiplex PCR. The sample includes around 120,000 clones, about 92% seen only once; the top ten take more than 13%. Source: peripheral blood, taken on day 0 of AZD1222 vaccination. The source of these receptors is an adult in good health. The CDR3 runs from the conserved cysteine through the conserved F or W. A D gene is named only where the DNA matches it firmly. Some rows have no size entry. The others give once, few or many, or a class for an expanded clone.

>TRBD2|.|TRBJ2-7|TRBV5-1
CASCPSGGYEQYF
TGCGCCAGCTGTCCTAGCGGGGGGTACGAGCAGTACTTC
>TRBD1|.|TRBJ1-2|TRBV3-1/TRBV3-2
CASSQGARPQGGYGYTF
TGTGCCAGCAGCCAAGGCGCGAGGCCACAGGGGGGATATGGCTACACCTTC
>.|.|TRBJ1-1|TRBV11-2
CASSRLGDTEAFF
TGTGCCAGCTCTAGGTTAGGGGACACTGAAGCTTTCTTT
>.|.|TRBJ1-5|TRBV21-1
CASSLEGQKNQPQHF
TGTGCCAGCAGCCTAGAGGGACAGAAGAATCAGCCCCAGCATTTT
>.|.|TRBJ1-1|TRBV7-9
CASSLYLRTGAFF
TGTGCCAGCAGCTTATATCTGAGAACGGGAGCTTTCTTT
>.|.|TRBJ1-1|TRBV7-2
CASSLEGPANTEAFF
TGTGCCAGCAGCTTAGAGGGGCCGGCGAACACTGAAGCTTTCTTT
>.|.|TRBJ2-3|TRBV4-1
CASSSRTGTDTQYF
TGCGCCAGCAGCTCCCGGACAGGCACAGATACGCAGTATTTT
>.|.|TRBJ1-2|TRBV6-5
CASSYSSGVTGYTF
TGTGCCAGCAGTTACTCCTCGGGCGTTACTGGCTACACCTTC
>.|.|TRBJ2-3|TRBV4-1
CASSQQGHGTDTQYF
TGCGCCAGCAGCCAACAGGGGCATGGGACAGATACGCAGTATTTT
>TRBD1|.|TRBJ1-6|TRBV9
CASSFTGDNSPLHF
TGTGCCAGCAGCTTCACAGGGGACAATTCACCCCTCCACTTT
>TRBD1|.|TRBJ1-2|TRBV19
CASSIGEGANGYTF
TGTGCCAGTAGTATAGGTGAGGGGGCCAATGGCTACACCTTC
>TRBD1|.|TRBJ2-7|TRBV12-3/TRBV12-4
CASRQGAGEQYF
TGTGCCAGCAGACAGGGGGCGGGCGAGCAGTACTTC
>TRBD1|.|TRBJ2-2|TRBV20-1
CSASPGQRTGELFF
TGCAGTGCTAGTCCGGGACAGCGCACCGGGGAGCTGTTTTTT
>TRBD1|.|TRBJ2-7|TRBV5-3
CARSPGQVSYEQYF
TGTGCCAGAAGCCCGGGACAGGTCTCCTACGAGCAGTACTTC
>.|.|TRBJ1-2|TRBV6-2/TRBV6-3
CASSPKAQLRERYGYTF
TGTGCCAGCAGCCCGAAGGCTCAGTTAAGGGAGAGGTATGGCTACACCTTC
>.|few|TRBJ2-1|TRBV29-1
CSVAGRQSYNEQFF
TGCAGCGTTGCTGGCAGGCAGAGCTACAATGAGCAGTTCTTC
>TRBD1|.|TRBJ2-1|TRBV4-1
CASSQVGQGFNEQFF
TGCGCCAGCAGCCAGGTGGGACAGGGATTCAATGAGCAGTTCTTC
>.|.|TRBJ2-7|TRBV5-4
CASSFVFIGTSSREQYF
TGTGCCAGCAGCTTCGTGTTCATAGGGACCTCCTCGCGTGAGCAGTACTTC
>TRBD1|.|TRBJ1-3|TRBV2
CASSAQTGAGNTIYF
TGTGCCAGCAGCGCCCAGACAGGGGCTGGAAACACCATATATTTT
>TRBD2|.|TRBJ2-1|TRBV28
CASSLIFFGLAGESYNEQFF
TGTGCCAGCAGTTTAATTTTTTTCGGACTAGCGGGAGAATCCTACAATGAGCAGTTCTTC
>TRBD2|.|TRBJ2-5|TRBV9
CASSATSGAGQETQYF
TGTGCCAGCAGCGCGACTAGCGGGGCAGGCCAAGAGACCCAGTACTTC
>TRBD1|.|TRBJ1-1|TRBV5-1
CASSGTVMNTEAFF
TGCGCCAGCAGCGGGACAGTCATGAACACTGAAGCTTTCTTT